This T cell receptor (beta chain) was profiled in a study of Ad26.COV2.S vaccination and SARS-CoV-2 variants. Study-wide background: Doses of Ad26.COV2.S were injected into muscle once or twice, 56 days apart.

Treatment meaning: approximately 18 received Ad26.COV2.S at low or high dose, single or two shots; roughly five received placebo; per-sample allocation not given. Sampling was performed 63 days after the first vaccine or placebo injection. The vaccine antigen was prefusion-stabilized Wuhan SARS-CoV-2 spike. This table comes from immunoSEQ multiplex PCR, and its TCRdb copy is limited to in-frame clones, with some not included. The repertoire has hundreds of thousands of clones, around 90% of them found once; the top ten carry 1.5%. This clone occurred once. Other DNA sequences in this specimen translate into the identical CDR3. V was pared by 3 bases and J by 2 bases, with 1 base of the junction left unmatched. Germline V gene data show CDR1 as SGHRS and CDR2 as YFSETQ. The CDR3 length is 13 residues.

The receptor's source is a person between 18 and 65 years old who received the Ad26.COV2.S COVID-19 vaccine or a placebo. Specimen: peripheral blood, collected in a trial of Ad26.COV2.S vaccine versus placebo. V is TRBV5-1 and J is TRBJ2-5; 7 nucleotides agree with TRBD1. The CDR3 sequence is CASSWTGQETQYF. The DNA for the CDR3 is TGCGCCAGCAGCTGGACAGGACAAGAGACCCAGTACTTC.